This T cell receptor beta chain was captured by sequencing in a study of Ad26.COV2.S vaccination and SARS-CoV-2 variants (dated by TCRdb to the early 2020s). Notes on the research overall: Donors in the vaccine arm were drawn from COV1001, a phase I-IIa trial of Ad26.COV2.S in healthy adults that was multicentre, randomized, double-blind and placebo-controlled. Dosing of Ad26.COV2.S was intramuscular, at either 5x10^10 or 1x10^11 viral particles, delivered as one shot or as two shots spaced 56 days apart. The specificity and breadth of SARS-CoV-2-reactive T cell receptors after Ad26.COV2.S vaccination were assessed by TCRbeta repertoire sequencing. A total of around 32 samples were included in the TCR-sequenced set, comprising about 20 Ad26.COV2.S vaccine recipients, 5 placebo recipients and 8 SARS-CoV-2 convalescent individuals. Trial participants were randomized into five groups of five, in which low-dose or high-dose Ad26.COV2.S was given once or twice, or placebo was given on both occasions. Investigators did not know the trial group allocation while performing experiments and assessing outcomes. Broader findings and caveats from the paper: The authors noted that the TCR breadth and depth analyses may have underestimated total T cell responses. Comparable non-spike TCR breadth was observed between vaccine and placebo recipients, consistent with only spike being contained in the vaccine. The study was not powered to compare responses between vaccine doses or regimens. Substantial breadth of spike-specific CD8+ and CD4+ T cell responses was reported after vaccination. Spike-specific TCR breadth was higher in Ad26.COV2.S recipients than in placebo recipients (P = 0.0014).

The treatment or condition label corresponds to: some 20 received Ad26.COV2.S at low or high dose, single or two shots; about 5 received placebo; per-sample allocation not given. Repertoires of vaccine and placebo recipients were sequenced from samples collected on day 63 after the first injection. Between 29 July and 7 August 2020, Cohort 1b enrolled 20 to 30 adults aged 18-55 years at one site in Boston, USA. Ad26.COV2.S consisted of a replication-incompetent adenovirus type 26 vector by which a prefusion-stabilized SARS-CoV-2 spike protein from the original Wuhan strain was expressed. With regard to this clone: Which antigen it targets is not known. One base away there is no much larger clone; base qualities are not given.

TCRbeta CDR3 regions were sequenced with the immunoSEQ Assay. After extraction, genomic DNA underwent amplification by bias-controlled multiplex PCR, followed by high-throughput sequencing. As for how the authors treated the data: To quantify the absolute abundance of every unique TCRbeta CDR3 region, sequences were collapsed and filtered. T cell fraction was estimated by normalizing TCRbeta template counts to usable DNA, with usable DNA measured through amplification of reference genes found in all nucleated cells. Repertoire TCRs were annotated as SARS-CoV-2-specific by exact matching of V gene, CDR3 amino acid sequence and J gene to a known reactive TCR set. The reference SARS-CoV-2 TCR set was obtained from MIRA and was filtered for enrichment in COVID-19-positive ImmuneCODE repertoires, whereby public or cross-reactive TCRs were removed. Drawing on the MIRA antigens, annotated TCRs were analysed further at the level of specific ORF or position within ORF. Breadth was defined as annotated unique rearrangements over total unique productive rearrangements; depth was the summed frequency of those rearrangements. Group comparisons of TCR breadth used two-sided Wilcoxon rank-sum tests. TCRdb obtained this table from immuneACCESS and retained in-frame rearrangements with V and J assigned. These tables miss some clones; where compared with another copy, unresolved V genes account for less than half of the shortfall, and the remainder is unexplained. That table is the source of V, J and clone size, and D and trimming were worked out from the DNA. This sample lists roughly 450,000 clones; approximately 90% were detected once. The ten largest account for less than 15% of the sample.

Its CDR3 holds 15 amino acids, cysteine through phenylalanine. Solely the CDR3 DNA is kept, with 45 bases framed from the first base. CDR1 and CDR2 are read off the germline V gene as MDHEN and SYDVKM. V is pared back by 3 bases and J by 2 bases, with 12 bases lying between the germline termini. This TCR came from a person between 18 and 60 years old who received the Ad26.COV2.S COVID-19 vaccine or a placebo. Material: peripheral blood, obtained in a trial of Ad26.COV2.S vaccine versus placebo. This sequence uses TRBV28 and TRBJ2-3; TRBD2 is a possible D gene, resting on 6 matching bases. In nucleotides, the sequence is TGTGCCAGCAGTTTCAGGGACTTACTCACAGATACGCAGTATTTT. Its protein is CASSFRDLLTDTQYF.